This is a list of T cell receptor beta chains from one sample in a study of blood T cell repertoires in COVID-19. Sequencing used immunoSEQ multiplex PCR; TCRdb keeps in-frame clones, though not all of them. The repertoire consists of around 25,000 clones, with roughly 90% occurring once and the leading ten covering about 3%. Sequencing used peripheral blood. These TCRs come from a human donor in a cohort sampled during active COVID-19. CDR3s include the opening cysteine and the closing phenylalanine or tryptophan. Fields, in order: D gene, V gene, J gene, clone size, CDR3 protein, CDR3 DNA. D genes are given only for firm matches. Size is omitted from some rows. Given values are once, few, many or a class for expanded clones.

d_gene: TRBD1; v_gene: TRBV3-1/TRBV3-2; j_gene: TRBJ2-7; abundance: once; CDR3aa: CASSLFWTGSSYEQYF; CDR3nt: TGTGCCAGCAGCCTCTTCTGGACAGGAAGCTCCTACGAGCAGTACTTC
d_gene: .; v_gene: TRBV20-1; j_gene: TRBJ2-1; abundance: .; CDR3aa: CSASRTVYNEQFF; CDR3nt: TGCAGTGCTAGTCGGACTGTATACAATGAGCAGTTCTTC
d_gene: .; v_gene: TRBV5-1; j_gene: TRBJ2-3; abundance: .; CDR3aa: CASSASGSPLADTQYF; CDR3nt: TGCGCCAGCAGCGCCTCCGGGAGTCCCTTGGCAGATACGCAGTATTTT
d_gene: .; v_gene: TRBV19; j_gene: TRBJ1-4; abundance: .; CDR3aa: CASRTVANEKLFF; CDR3nt: TGTGCCAGTAGGACAGTCGCTAATGAAAAACTGTTTTTT
d_gene: .; v_gene: TRBV5-1; j_gene: TRBJ2-5; abundance: .; CDR3aa: CASSIYQGGETQYF; CDR3nt: TGCGCCAGCAGCATCTACCAGGGGGGTGAGACCCAGTACTTC
d_gene: .; v_gene: TRBV27; j_gene: TRBJ2-2; abundance: .; CDR3aa: CASSLNRDNTGELFF; CDR3nt: TGTGCCAGCAGTTTGAACAGGGATAACACCGGGGAGCTGTTTTTT
d_gene: TRBD2; v_gene: TRBV14; j_gene: TRBJ2-1; abundance: .; CDR3aa: CASSQDTGLAGENEQFF; CDR3nt: TGTGCCAGCAGCCAAGATACGGGACTAGCGGGGGAGAATGAGCAGTTCTTC
d_gene: .; v_gene: TRBV19; j_gene: TRBJ1-1; abundance: .; CDR3aa: CASSTRRGTEAFF; CDR3nt: TGTGCCAGTAGTACACGGCGCGGCACTGAAGCTTTCTTT
d_gene: .; v_gene: TRBV6-5; j_gene: TRBJ1-5; abundance: .; CDR3aa: CASSFAGSGNQPQHF; CDR3nt: TGTGCCAGCAGTTTCGCGGGGAGCGGCAATCAGCCCCAGCATTTT
d_gene: .; v_gene: TRBV7-2; j_gene: TRBJ1-5; abundance: .; CDR3aa: CASSFASHQPQHF; CDR3nt: TGTGCCAGCAGCTTTGCGAGTCATCAGCCCCAGCATTTT
d_gene: .; v_gene: TRBV3-1/TRBV3-2; j_gene: TRBJ1-2; abundance: .; CDR3aa: CASSQGYGRGGDGYTF; CDR3nt: TGTGCCAGCAGCCAGGGATATGGCAGAGGGGGGGATGGCTACACCTTC
d_gene: TRBD1; v_gene: TRBV2; j_gene: TRBJ2-1; abundance: .; CDR3aa: CASRDDRGERNEQFF; CDR3nt: TGTGCCAGCAGAGACGACAGGGGGGAGAGAAATGAGCAGTTCTTC
d_gene: TRBD2; v_gene: TRBV24-1; j_gene: TRBJ2-1; abundance: .; CDR3aa: CATSDGLAEQFF; CDR3nt: TGTGCCACCAGTGATGGACTAGCGGAGCAGTTCTTC
d_gene: TRBD1; v_gene: TRBV25-1; j_gene: TRBJ2-7; abundance: .; CDR3aa: CASSERGQGLSYEQYF; CDR3nt: TGTGCCAGCAGTGAACGAGGACAGGGACTCTCCTACGAGCAGTACTTC
d_gene: .; v_gene: TRBV18; j_gene: TRBJ2-1; abundance: once; CDR3aa: CASSPVGTGGNEQFF; CDR3nt: TGTGCCAGCTCACCAGTAGGTACAGGTGGAAATGAGCAGTTCTTC
d_gene: .; v_gene: TRBV19; j_gene: TRBJ1-4; abundance: .; CDR3aa: CASSIGWSEKLFF; CDR3nt: TGTGCCAGTAGTATAGGGTGGAGTGAAAAACTGTTTTTT
d_gene: TRBD2; v_gene: TRBV5-4; j_gene: TRBJ2-1; abundance: few; CDR3aa: CASSLASGRAHEQFF; CDR3nt: TGTGCCAGCAGCCTCGCTAGCGGGAGGGCCCATGAGCAGTTCTTC
d_gene: TRBD2; v_gene: TRBV19; j_gene: TRBJ2-1; abundance: .; CDR3aa: CASSIGDYGQFF; CDR3nt: TGTGCCAGTAGTATCGGGGACTATGGGCAGTTCTTC
d_gene: TRBD2; v_gene: TRBV29-1; j_gene: TRBJ2-3; abundance: once; CDR3aa: CSVESGREIWATDTQYF; CDR3nt: TGCAGCGTTGAATCCGGGAGGGAGATATGGGCCACAGATACGCAGTATTTT
d_gene: TRBD1; v_gene: TRBV6-5; j_gene: TRBJ1-4; abundance: .; CDR3aa: CASTLTGAGEKLFF; CDR3nt: TGTGCCAGCACCCTGACAGGGGCCGGTGAAAAACTGTTTTTT
d_gene: .; v_gene: TRBV6-5; j_gene: TRBJ1-1; abundance: .; CDR3aa: CASTLDETNTEAFF; CDR3nt: TGTGCCAGCACCCTAGACGAAACGAACACTGAAGCTTTCTTT
d_gene: .; v_gene: TRBV5-1; j_gene: TRBJ1-3; abundance: few; CDR3aa: CASSLGESGNTIYF; CDR3nt: TGCGCCAGCAGCTTGGGCGAATCTGGAAACACCATATATTTT
d_gene: TRBD1; v_gene: TRBV19; j_gene: TRBJ2-1; abundance: .; CDR3aa: CASSDRGRYNEQFF; CDR3nt: TGTGCCAGTAGTGACAGGGGCCGCTACAATGAGCAGTTCTTC
d_gene: .; v_gene: TRBV29-1; j_gene: TRBJ1-1; abundance: .; CDR3aa: CSVDRNTEAFF; CDR3nt: TGCAGCGTTGACAGGAACACTGAAGCTTTCTTT
d_gene: TRBD2; v_gene: TRBV7-2; j_gene: TRBJ2-1; abundance: .; CDR3aa: CASSSRLAGSYNEQFF; CDR3nt: TGTGCCAGCAGCTCGCGACTAGCGGGCTCCTACAATGAGCAGTTCTTC
d_gene: .; v_gene: TRBV5-6; j_gene: TRBJ1-2; abundance: .; CDR3aa: CASSYQDYGYTF; CDR3nt: TGTGCCAGCAGCTATCAGGACTATGGCTACACCTTC
d_gene: .; v_gene: TRBV6-5; j_gene: TRBJ1-1; abundance: .; CDR3aa: CASQPGVEAFF; CDR3nt: TGTGCCAGCCAACCGGGGGTTGAAGCTTTCTTT
d_gene: TRBD1; v_gene: TRBV7-8; j_gene: TRBJ2-2; abundance: .; CDR3aa: CASSFPLRLQGAGELFF; CDR3nt: TGTGCCAGCAGCTTTCCTCTAAGATTACAGGGGGCTGGGGAGCTGTTTTTT
d_gene: .; v_gene: TRBV18; j_gene: TRBJ2-6; abundance: once; CDR3aa: CASSEDRSGANVLTF; CDR3nt: TGTGCCAGCTCAGAAGACAGATCTGGGGCCAACGTCCTGACTTTC
d_gene: TRBD1; v_gene: TRBV29-1; j_gene: TRBJ1-4; abundance: .; CDR3aa: CSGTGEADEKLFF; CDR3nt: TGCAGCGGGACAGGGGAGGCGGATGAAAAACTGTTTTTT
d_gene: .; v_gene: TRBV2; j_gene: TRBJ1-2; abundance: .; CDR3aa: CASSLLMDGYTF; CDR3nt: TGTGCCAGCAGCCTATTAATGGATGGCTACACCTTC
d_gene: TRBD2; v_gene: TRBV5-5; j_gene: TRBJ2-1; abundance: .; CDR3aa: CASSSATSGIQTEQFF; CDR3nt: TGTGCCAGCAGCTCTGCGACTAGCGGGATACAGACTGAGCAGTTCTTC
d_gene: .; v_gene: TRBV2; j_gene: TRBJ1-2; abundance: .; CDR3aa: CAGRGRDGYTF; CDR3nt: TGTGCCGGGAGGGGCAGGGATGGCTACACCTTC
d_gene: TRBD1; v_gene: TRBV5-4; j_gene: TRBJ2-5; abundance: .; CDR3aa: CASSLEGQGAAVQAETQYF; CDR3nt: TGTGCCAGCAGCTTGGAGGGACAGGGGGCGGCGGTTCAGGCGGAGACCCAGTACTTC
d_gene: .; v_gene: TRBV5-1; j_gene: TRBJ1-4; abundance: .; CDR3aa: CASSLERGHLEKLFF; CDR3nt: TGCGCCAGCAGCTTGGAACGAGGTCACCTGGAAAAACTGTTTTTT
d_gene: TRBD1; v_gene: TRBV18; j_gene: TRBJ1-6; abundance: .; CDR3aa: CASSPDRVYNSPLHF; CDR3nt: TGTGCCAGCTCACCGGACAGGGTCTATAATTCACCCCTCCACTTT
d_gene: .; v_gene: TRBV7-2; j_gene: TRBJ2-1; abundance: .; CDR3aa: CASSLAASSYNEQFF; CDR3nt: TGTGCCAGCAGCTTAGCGGCCAGCTCCTACAATGAGCAGTTCTTC
d_gene: TRBD2; v_gene: TRBV6-5; j_gene: TRBJ2-3; abundance: .; CDR3aa: CASRAGTNTDTQYF; CDR3nt: TGTGCCAGCAGGGCCGGGACTAACACAGATACGCAGTATTTT
d_gene: TRBD2; v_gene: TRBV2; j_gene: TRBJ2-1; abundance: few; CDR3aa: CASSDSGGAKFHEQFF; CDR3nt: TGTGCCAGCAGTGATAGCGGGGGGGCGAAGTTTCATGAGCAGTTCTTC
d_gene: .; v_gene: TRBV3-1/TRBV3-2; j_gene: TRBJ1-2; abundance: .; CDR3aa: CASSQDLSSSYGYTF; CDR3nt: TGTGCCAGCAGCCAAGATCTGTCCTCTTCCTATGGCTACACCTTC
d_gene: TRBD1; v_gene: TRBV5-5; j_gene: TRBJ1-2; abundance: .; CDR3aa: CASSRGQGNYGYTF; CDR3nt: TGTGCCAGCAGCCGTGGACAGGGGAACTATGGCTACACCTTC
d_gene: TRBD1; v_gene: TRBV5-1; j_gene: TRBJ1-2; abundance: .; CDR3aa: CASSTGVPFGYTF; CDR3nt: TGCGCCAGCAGCACAGGGGTACCTTTTGGCTACACCTTC
d_gene: .; v_gene: TRBV20-1; j_gene: TRBJ2-7; abundance: .; CDR3aa: CSASPRSSYEQYF; CDR3nt: TGCAGTGCTAGTCCCAGGTCGAGCTACGAGCAGTACTTC
d_gene: TRBD2; v_gene: TRBV18; j_gene: TRBJ2-7; abundance: .; CDR3aa: CASSPGLAGTYEQYF; CDR3nt: TGTGCCAGCTCACCAGGACTAGCGGGAACCTACGAGCAGTACTTC
d_gene: TRBD2; v_gene: TRBV7-9; j_gene: TRBJ2-2; abundance: .; CDR3aa: CASTQAGERELFF; CDR3nt: TGTGCCAGCACCCAAGCGGGAGAGAGGGAGCTGTTTTTT
d_gene: .; v_gene: TRBV11-2; j_gene: TRBJ2-7; abundance: .; CDR3aa: CASSLGPSPPYEQYF; CDR3nt: TGTGCCAGCAGCTTAGGCCCAAGCCCTCCCTACGAGCAGTACTTC
d_gene: .; v_gene: TRBV5-6; j_gene: TRBJ2-2; abundance: .; CDR3aa: CASSYDYLNTGELFF; CDR3nt: TGTGCCAGCAGCTACGACTACCTGAACACCGGGGAGCTGTTTTTT
d_gene: .; v_gene: TRBV19; j_gene: TRBJ1-4; abundance: .; CDR3aa: CASSPRLEEKLFF; CDR3nt: TGTGCCAGTAGTCCTCGTTTGGAGGAAAAACTGTTTTTT
d_gene: .; v_gene: TRBV4-2; j_gene: TRBJ1-3; abundance: .; CDR3aa: CASSQDTGSSWNSGNTIYF; CDR3nt: TGTGCCAGCAGCCAAGATACAGGCTCGTCATGGAATTCTGGAAACACCATATATTTT